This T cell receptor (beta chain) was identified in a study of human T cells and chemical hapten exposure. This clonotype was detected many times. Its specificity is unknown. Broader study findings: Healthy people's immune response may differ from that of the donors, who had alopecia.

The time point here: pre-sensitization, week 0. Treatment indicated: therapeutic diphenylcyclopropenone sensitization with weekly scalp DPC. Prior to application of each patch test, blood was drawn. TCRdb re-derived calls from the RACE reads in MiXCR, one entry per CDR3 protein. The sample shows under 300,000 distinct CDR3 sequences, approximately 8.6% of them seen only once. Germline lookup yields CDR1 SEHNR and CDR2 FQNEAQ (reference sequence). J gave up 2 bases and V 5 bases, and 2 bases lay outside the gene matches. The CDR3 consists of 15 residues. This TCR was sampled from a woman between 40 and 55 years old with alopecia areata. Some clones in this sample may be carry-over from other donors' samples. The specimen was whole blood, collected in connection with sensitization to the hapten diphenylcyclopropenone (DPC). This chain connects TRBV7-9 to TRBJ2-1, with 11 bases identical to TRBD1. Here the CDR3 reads CASSMGQGAYNEQFF. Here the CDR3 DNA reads TGTGCCAGCAGCATGGGACAGGGGGCCTACAATGAGCAGTTCTTC.